These T cell receptor beta chains were read from a single sample in a study of PD-1 blockade in classical Hodgkin lymphoma. Clones were read by immunoSEQ multiplex PCR, and TCRdb kept only the in-frame ones, dropping some. The repertoire includes 20,000 to 25,000 clones, less than 95% of them detected once, and 4.5% to 7% sits in the top ten. Sequencing input: peripheral blood mononuclear cells (PBMCs). The receptors shown here come from a human donor with classical Hodgkin lymphoma. Each CDR3 is given with its conserved first and last residue. The order of the fields is V gene, clone size, J gene, D gene, CDR3 protein, CDR3 DNA. A D gene is named only where the DNA matches it firmly. The size of a clone is reported for some rows only, either as once, few or many, or as a class for expanded clones.

TRBV7-7	NA	TRBJ2-1	TRBD2	CASSRRLAGGPPNNEQFF	TGTGCCAGCAGCCGGCGACTAGCGGGGGGGCCGCCCAACAATGAGCAGTTCTTC
TRBV5-5	NA	TRBJ2-2	NA	CASSSAGFPTGELFF	TGTGCCAGCAGCTCGGCAGGGTTCCCCACCGGGGAGCTGTTTTTT
TRBV2	NA	TRBJ2-1	NA	CASSAGDPYNEQFF	TGTGCCAGCAGTGCCGGGGACCCCTACAATGAGCAGTTCTTC
TRBV29-1	NA	TRBJ2-1	NA	CSVEPRHLRGSYNEQFF	TGCAGCGTTGAGCCCCGCCACCTCAGGGGCTCCTACAATGAGCAGTTCTTC
TRBV14	NA	TRBJ1-2	NA	CASSIRTDVYGYTF	TGTGCCAGCAGTATTAGGACAGACGTTTATGGCTACACCTTC
TRBV6-6	NA	TRBJ1-5	TRBD1	CASSYSFGQGEQPQHF	TGTGCCAGCAGTTACTCGTTCGGACAGGGTGAGCAGCCCCAGCATTTT
TRBV5-1	NA	TRBJ2-1	TRBD2	CASSLGLAGGYYNEQFF	TGCGCCAGCAGCTTGGGGCTAGCGGGGGGTTACTACAATGAGCAGTTCTTC
TRBV7-2	NA	TRBJ2-7	NA	CASSSTGSDKQYF	TGTGCCAGCAGCTCTACAGGTTCCGATAAGCAGTACTTC
TRBV6-5	NA	TRBJ2-1	NA	CASSWRSVQEQFF	TGTGCCAGCAGTTGGAGGAGCGTCCAAGAGCAGTTCTTC
TRBV25-1	NA	TRBJ1-1	TRBD1	CASSPDLPGQGTEAFF	TGTGCCAGCAGTCCCGACCTCCCGGGACAGGGCACTGAAGCTTTCTTT
TRBV29-1	NA	TRBJ2-3	NA	CSVDSVWADTQYF	TGCAGCGTTGATAGCGTGTGGGCAGATACGCAGTATTTT
TRBV19	once	TRBJ1-5	TRBD1	CASSIPPRGRQPQHF	TGTGCCAGTAGTATCCCCCCGAGGGGGCGTCAGCCCCAGCATTTT
TRBV29-1	NA	TRBJ2-1	TRBD1	CSTDRGNEQFF	TGCAGCACCGACAGGGGTAATGAGCAGTTCTTC
TRBV28	NA	TRBJ2-6	NA	CASSLGDGANVLTF	TGTGCCAGCAGTTTGGGGGACGGGGCCAACGTCCTGACTTTC
TRBV4-3	NA	TRBJ2-3	NA	CASSQSRTGSATDTQYF	TGCGCCAGCAGCCAATCCCGAACGGGGTCCGCCACAGATACGCAGTATTTT
TRBV2	NA	TRBJ1-5	NA	CASSEGGSNQPQHF	TGTGCCAGCAGTGAAGGGGGTAGCAATCAGCCCCAGCATTTT
TRBV30	NA	TRBJ1-2	NA	CAWRYDRLMYGYTF	TGTGCCTGGAGATATGACAGGTTGATGTATGGCTACACCTTC
TRBV5-6	NA	TRBJ2-5	TRBD2	CASSLGLSSGVKETQYF	TGTGCCAGCAGCTTGGGGTTGAGTAGCGGGGTCAAAGAGACCCAGTACTTC
TRBV28	NA	TRBJ2-3	TRBD2	CARVKEVGGGPRTDTQYF	TGTGCCAGAGTAAAGGAAGTCGGCGGGGGGCCACGCACAGATACGCAGTATTTT
TRBV9	NA	TRBJ2-2	NA	CASSGASNTGELFF	TGTGCCAGCAGCGGAGCCAGCAACACCGGGGAGCTGTTTTTT
TRBV4-3	NA	TRBJ1-5	NA	CASSQGQDANQPQHF	TGCGCCAGCAGCCAAGGACAGGACGCCAATCAGCCCCAGCATTTT
TRBV28	NA	TRBJ1-5	NA	CASGGPQHF	TGTGCCAGTGGGGGGCCCCAGCATTTT
TRBV13	NA	TRBJ1-1	NA	CASSPFRQVETEAFF	TGTGCCAGCAGCCCCTTCCGGCAGGTTGAAACTGAAGCTTTCTTT
TRBV19	once	TRBJ2-7	TRBD2	CASSMSLAGYEQYF	TGTGCCAGTAGTATGAGTCTAGCGGGGTACGAGCAGTACTTC
TRBV1	NA	TRBJ2-1	NA	CTSSQVVCSLANYNEQFF	TGCACCAGCAGCCAAGTCGTGTGTTCACTAGCCAATTACAATGAGCAGTTCTTC
TRBV27	NA	TRBJ2-1	NA	CASSLEDLLFF	TGTGCCAGCAGTTTAGAAGACTTGCTGTTCTTC
TRBV5-1	NA	TRBJ2-1	TRBD2	CAVPLAGGSYNEQFF	TGCGCCGTCCCTTTAGCGGGGGGTTCCTACAATGAGCAGTTCTTC
TRBV28	NA	TRBJ1-4	TRBD1	CASSATGSTNEKLFF	TGTGCCAGCAGTGCGACAGGGTCAACTAATGAAAAACTGTTTTTT
TRBV4-1	NA	TRBJ1-5	NA	CASSQVFGRSSRQPQHF	TGCGCCAGCAGCCAAGTGTTCGGACGGAGCTCCAGGCAGCCCCAGCATTTT
TRBV6-5	NA	TRBJ1-5	TRBD1	CASRRTGVSNQPQHF	TGTGCCAGCAGACGGACAGGGGTGAGCAATCAGCCCCAGCATTTT
TRBV29-1	NA	TRBJ1-4	NA	CSAYLGGKLFF	TGCAGCGCATACTTGGGGGGAAAACTGTTTTTT
TRBV7-6	NA	TRBJ2-2	TRBD2	CASSASGGRTGELFF	TGTGCCAGCAGCGCCAGCGGGGGTCGGACCGGGGAGCTGTTTTTT
TRBV2	NA	TRBJ2-3	TRBD2	CASSALGTSGGHTDTQYF	TGTGCCAGCAGTGCTCTGGGGACTAGCGGGGGGCACACAGATACGCAGTATTTT
TRBV29-1	NA	TRBJ2-2	TRBD1	CSVWTGTNTGELFF	TGCAGCGTTTGGACAGGGACGAACACCGGGGAGCTGTTTTTT
TRBV11-2	NA	TRBJ2-1	TRBD2	CASSSTVDGGYNEQFF	TGTGCCAGCAGCTCCACTGTGGACGGGGGGTACAATGAGCAGTTCTTC
TRBV10-2	NA	TRBJ1-5	NA	CASSEFKGGSGNQPQHF	TGCGCCAGCAGTGAGTTTAAGGGGGGTTCGGGCAATCAGCCCCAGCATTTT
TRBV7-6	NA	TRBJ2-5	TRBD2	CASSLAGLAGAQETQYF	TGTGCCAGCAGCTTAGCTGGGTTAGCGGGGGCACAAGAGACCCAGTACTTC
TRBV29-1	NA	TRBJ1-3	NA	CSVGGTVGNTIYF	TGCAGCGTCGGCGGGACGGTAGGAAACACCATATATTTT
TRBV7-9	NA	TRBJ2-7	NA	CASSGGGRTYEQYF	TGTGCCAGCAGCGGTGGGGGCAGAACCTACGAGCAGTACTTC
TRBV6-5	NA	TRBJ2-5	NA	CASSYSGGQETQYF	TGTGCCAGCAGTTACTCTGGCGGACAAGAGACCCAGTACTTC
TRBV10-3	NA	TRBJ2-6	TRBD1	CAIRGTGGSGANVLTF	TGTGCCATCAGGGGGACAGGGGGCTCTGGGGCCAACGTCCTGACTTTC
TRBV4-1	NA	TRBJ2-1	NA	CASSQDPIYRDNEQFF	TGCGCCAGCAGCCAAGACCCAATCTACAGGGACAATGAGCAGTTCTTC
TRBV4-3	NA	TRBJ1-6	NA	CASKWAPGNSPLHF	TGCGCCAGCAAGTGGGCACCCGGTAATTCACCCCTCCACTTT
TRBV15	NA	TRBJ1-1	NA	CATSRDLGKAFGTEAFF	TGTGCCACCAGCAGAGATCTAGGGAAGGCGTTCGGCACTGAAGCTTTCTTT
TRBV2	NA	TRBJ2-5	NA	CASRPRGLGGTQYF	TGTGCCAGCAGACCCCGGGGGCTTGGAGGGACCCAGTACTTC
TRBV5-1	NA	TRBJ2-7	NA	CASSSGLSYEQYF	TGCGCCAGCAGCTCAGGACTATCCTACGAGCAGTACTTC
TRBV7-9	NA	TRBJ2-1	NA	CASSDQSSSYNEQFF	TGTGCCAGCAGCGACCAATCCAGCTCCTACAATGAGCAGTTCTTC
TRBV28	NA	TRBJ1-2	TRBD1	CASRYQNPTGKYYGYTF	TGTGCCAGCCGATACCAAAACCCGACAGGGAAGTACTATGGCTACACCTTC
TRBV30	once	TRBJ2-1	TRBD2	CAWSFRWLAGGDEQFF	TGTGCCTGGAGTTTTCGGTGGCTAGCGGGGGGGGATGAGCAGTTCTTC
TRBV5-1	NA	TRBJ1-6	TRBD1	CASSLRDREDSPLHF	TGCGCCAGCAGCCTCCGGGACAGGGAGGATTCACCCCTCCACTTT